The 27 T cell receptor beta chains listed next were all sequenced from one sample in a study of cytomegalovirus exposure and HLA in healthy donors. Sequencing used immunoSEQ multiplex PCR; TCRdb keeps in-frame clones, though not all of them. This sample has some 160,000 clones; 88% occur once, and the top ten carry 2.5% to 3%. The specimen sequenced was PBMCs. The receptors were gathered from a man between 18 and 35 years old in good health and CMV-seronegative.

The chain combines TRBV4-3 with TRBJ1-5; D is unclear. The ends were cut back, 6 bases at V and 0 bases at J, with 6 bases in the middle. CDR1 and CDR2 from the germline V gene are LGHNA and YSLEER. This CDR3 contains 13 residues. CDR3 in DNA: TGCGCCAGCAGTCCCAATAGCAATCAGCCCCAGCATTTT. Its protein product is CASSPNSNQPQHF.

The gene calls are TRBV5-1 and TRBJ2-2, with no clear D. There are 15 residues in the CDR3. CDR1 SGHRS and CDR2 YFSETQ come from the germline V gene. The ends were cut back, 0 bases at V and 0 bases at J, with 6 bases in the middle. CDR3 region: CASSLGSANTGELFF. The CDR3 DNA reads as TGCGCCAGCAGCTTGGGGTCAGCGAACACCGGGGAGCTGTTTTTT. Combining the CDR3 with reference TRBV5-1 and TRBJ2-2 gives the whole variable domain KAGVTQTPRYLIKTRGQQVTLSCSPISGHRSVSWYQQTPGQGLQFLFEYFSETQRNKGNFPGRFSGRQFSNSRSEMNVSTLELGDSALYLCASSLGSANTGELFFGEGSRLTVL.

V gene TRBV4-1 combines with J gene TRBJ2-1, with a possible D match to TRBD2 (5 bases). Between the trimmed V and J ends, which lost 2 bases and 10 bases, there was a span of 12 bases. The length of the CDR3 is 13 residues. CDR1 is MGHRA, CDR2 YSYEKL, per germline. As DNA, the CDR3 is TGCGCCAGCAGCCAATTACTAGAGAGAGAGCAGTTCTTC. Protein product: CASSQLLEREQFF.

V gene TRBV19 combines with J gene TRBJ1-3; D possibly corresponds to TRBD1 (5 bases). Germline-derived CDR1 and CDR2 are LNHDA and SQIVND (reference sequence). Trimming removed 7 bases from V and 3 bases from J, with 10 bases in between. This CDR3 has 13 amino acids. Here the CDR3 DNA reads TGTGCCAGTACTCAGGGATTTGGAAACACCATATATTTT. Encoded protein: CASTQGFGNTIYF.

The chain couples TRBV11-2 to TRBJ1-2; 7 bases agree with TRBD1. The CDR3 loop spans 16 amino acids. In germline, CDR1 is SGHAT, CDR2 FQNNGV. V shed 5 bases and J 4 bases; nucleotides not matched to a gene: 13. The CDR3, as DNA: TGTGCCAGCAGCCCCATGACAGGGATCGGGGCCTATGGCTACACCTTC. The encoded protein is CASSPMTGIGAYGYTF.

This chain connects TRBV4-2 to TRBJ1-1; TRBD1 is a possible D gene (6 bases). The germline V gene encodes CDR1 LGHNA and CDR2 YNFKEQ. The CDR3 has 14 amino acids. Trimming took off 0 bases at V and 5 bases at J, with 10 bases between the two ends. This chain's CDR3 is CASSQEGARTEAFF. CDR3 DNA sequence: TGTGCCAGCAGCCAAGAGGGGGCGAGGACTGAAGCTTTCTTT.

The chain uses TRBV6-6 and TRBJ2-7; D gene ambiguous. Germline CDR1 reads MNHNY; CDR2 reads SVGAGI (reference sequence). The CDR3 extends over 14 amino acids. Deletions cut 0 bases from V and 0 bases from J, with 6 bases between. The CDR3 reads CASSYSILSYEQYF. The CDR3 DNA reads TGTGCCAGCAGTTACTCAATTCTCTCCTACGAGCAGTACTTC.

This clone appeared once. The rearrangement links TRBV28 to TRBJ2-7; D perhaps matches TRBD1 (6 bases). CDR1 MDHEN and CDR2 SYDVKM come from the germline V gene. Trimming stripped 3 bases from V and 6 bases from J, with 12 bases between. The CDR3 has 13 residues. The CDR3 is CASSFVQGSEQYV. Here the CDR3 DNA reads TGTGCCAGCAGTTTCGTACAGGGCTCCGAGCAGTACGTC.

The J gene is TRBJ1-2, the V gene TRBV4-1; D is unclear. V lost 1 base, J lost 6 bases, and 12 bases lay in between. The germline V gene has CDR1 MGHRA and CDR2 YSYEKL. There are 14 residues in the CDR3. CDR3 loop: CASSQVVPVDGYTF. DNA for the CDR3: TGCGCCAGCAGCCAAGTTGTGCCAGTTGATGGCTACACCTTC.

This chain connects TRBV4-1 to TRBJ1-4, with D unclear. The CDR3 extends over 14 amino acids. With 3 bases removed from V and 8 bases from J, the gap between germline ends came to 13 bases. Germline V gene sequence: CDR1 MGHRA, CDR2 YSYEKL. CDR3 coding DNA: TGCGCCAGCAGCCACCCTATCCAGGCCGAAAAACTGTTTTTT. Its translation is CASSHPIQAEKLFF.

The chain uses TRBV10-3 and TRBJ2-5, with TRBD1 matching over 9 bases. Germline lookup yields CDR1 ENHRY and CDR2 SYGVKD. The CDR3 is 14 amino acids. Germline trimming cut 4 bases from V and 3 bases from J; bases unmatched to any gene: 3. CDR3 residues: CAISGDRVKETQYF. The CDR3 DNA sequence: TGTGCCATCAGTGGGGACAGGGTGAAAGAGACCCAGTACTTC.

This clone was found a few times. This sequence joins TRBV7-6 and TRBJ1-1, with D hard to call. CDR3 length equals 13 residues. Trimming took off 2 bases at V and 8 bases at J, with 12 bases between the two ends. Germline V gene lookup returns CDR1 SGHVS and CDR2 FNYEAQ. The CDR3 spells CASSLMTRGEAFF. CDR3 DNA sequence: TGTGCCAGCAGCTTAATGACGAGAGGCGAAGCTTTCTTT.

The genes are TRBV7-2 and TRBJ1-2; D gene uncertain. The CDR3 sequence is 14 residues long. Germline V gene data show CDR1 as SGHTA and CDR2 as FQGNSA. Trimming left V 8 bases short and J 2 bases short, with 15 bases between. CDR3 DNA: TGTGCCAGCGCCTTTTGGGAGGGAAACTATGGCTACACCTTC. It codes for CASAFWEGNYGYTF.

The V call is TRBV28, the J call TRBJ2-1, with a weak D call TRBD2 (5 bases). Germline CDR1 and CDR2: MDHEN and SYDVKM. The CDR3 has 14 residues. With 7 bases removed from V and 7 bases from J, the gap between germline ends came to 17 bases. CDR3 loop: CASKRVQVFNEQFF. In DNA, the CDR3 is TGTGCCAGCAAGAGGGTCCAAGTTTTTAATGAGCAGTTCTTC. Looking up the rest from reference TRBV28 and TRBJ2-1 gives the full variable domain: DVKVTQSSRYLVKRTGEKVFLECVQDMDHENMFWYRQDPGLGLRLIYFSYDVKMKEKGDIPEGYSVSREKKERFSLILESASTNQTSMYLCASKRVQVFNEQFFGPGTRLTVL.

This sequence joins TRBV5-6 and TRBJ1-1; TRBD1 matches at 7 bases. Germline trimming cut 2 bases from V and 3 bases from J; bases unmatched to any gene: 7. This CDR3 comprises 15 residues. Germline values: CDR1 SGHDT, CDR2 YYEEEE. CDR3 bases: TGTGCCAGCAGCTTAGACAGGGTTATTTACACTGAAGCTTTCTTT. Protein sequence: CASSLDRVIYTEAFF.

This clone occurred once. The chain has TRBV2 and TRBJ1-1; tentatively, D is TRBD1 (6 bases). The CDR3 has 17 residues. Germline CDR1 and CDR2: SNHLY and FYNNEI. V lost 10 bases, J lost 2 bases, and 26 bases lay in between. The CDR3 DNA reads TGTGCCACCGAGGGAGGGGGATCTGGCGTCATAAACACTGAAGCTTTCTTT. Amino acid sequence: CATEGGGSGVINTEAFF.

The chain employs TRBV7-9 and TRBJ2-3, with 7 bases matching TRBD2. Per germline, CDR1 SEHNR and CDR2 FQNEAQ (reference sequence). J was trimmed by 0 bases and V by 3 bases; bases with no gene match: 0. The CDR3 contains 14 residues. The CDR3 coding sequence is TGTGCCAGCAGCTTGCGGGGGAGCACAGATACGCAGTATTTT. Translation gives CASSLRGSTDTQYF.

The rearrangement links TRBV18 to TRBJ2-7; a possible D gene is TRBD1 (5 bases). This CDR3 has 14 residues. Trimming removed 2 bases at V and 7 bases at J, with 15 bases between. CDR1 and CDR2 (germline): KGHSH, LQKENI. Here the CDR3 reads CASSPMEAKGEQYF. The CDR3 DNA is TGTGCCAGCTCACCAATGGAAGCCAAGGGGGAGCAGTACTTC.

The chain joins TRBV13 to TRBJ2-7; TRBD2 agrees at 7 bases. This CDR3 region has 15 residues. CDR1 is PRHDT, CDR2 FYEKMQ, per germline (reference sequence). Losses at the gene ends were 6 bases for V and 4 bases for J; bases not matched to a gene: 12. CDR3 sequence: CASRNLEGLPYEQYF. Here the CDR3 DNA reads TGTGCCAGCAGGAACTTAGAGGGACTACCTTACGAGCAGTACTTC. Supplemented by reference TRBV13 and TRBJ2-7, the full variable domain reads AAGVIQSPRHLIKEKRETATLKCYPIPRHDTVYWYQQGPGQDPQFLISFYEKMQSDKGSIPDRFSAQQFSDYHSELNMSSLELGDSALYFCASRNLEGLPYEQYFGPGTRLTVT.

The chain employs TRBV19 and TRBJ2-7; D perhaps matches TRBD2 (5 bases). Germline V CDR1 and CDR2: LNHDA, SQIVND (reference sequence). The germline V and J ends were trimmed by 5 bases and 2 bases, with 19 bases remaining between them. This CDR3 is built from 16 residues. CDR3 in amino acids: CASSVPRAGLTYEQYF. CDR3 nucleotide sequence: TGTGCCAGTAGTGTCCCCCGGGCGGGCCTCACCTACGAGCAGTACTTC. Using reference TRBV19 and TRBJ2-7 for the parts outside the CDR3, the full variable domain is DGGITQSPKYLFRKEGQNVTLSCEQNLNHDAMYWYRQDPGQGLRLIYYSQIVNDFQKGDIAEGYSVSREKKESFPLTVTSAQKNPTAFYLCASSVPRAGLTYEQYFGPGTRLTVT.

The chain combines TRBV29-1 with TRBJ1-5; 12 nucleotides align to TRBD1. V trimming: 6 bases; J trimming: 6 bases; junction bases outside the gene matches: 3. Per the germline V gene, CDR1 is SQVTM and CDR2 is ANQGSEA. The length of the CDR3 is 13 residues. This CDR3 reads CSVGTGGSQPQHF. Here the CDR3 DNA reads TGCAGCGTGGGGACAGGGGGCAGTCAGCCCCAGCATTTT.

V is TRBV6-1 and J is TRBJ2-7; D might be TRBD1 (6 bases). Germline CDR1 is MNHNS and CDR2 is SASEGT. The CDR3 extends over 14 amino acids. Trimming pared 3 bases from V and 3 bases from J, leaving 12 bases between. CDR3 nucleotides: TGTGCCAGCAGTGAGAGGACAGAGTACTACGAGCAGTACGTC. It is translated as CASSERTEYYEQYV.

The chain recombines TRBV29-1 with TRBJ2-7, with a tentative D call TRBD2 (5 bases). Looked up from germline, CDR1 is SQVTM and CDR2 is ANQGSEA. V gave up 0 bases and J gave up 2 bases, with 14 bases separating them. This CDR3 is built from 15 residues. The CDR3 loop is CSVEDLRASPYEQYF. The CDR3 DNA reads TGCAGCGTTGAAGATTTGAGGGCCTCCCCCTACGAGCAGTACTTC.

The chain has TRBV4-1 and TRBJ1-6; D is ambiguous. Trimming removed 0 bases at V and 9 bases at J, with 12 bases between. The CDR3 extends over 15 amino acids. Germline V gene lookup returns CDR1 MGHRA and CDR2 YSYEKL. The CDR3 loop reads CASSQEPGGGSPLHF. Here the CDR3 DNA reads TGCGCCAGCAGCCAAGAACCGGGTGGTGGTTCACCCCTCCACTTT.

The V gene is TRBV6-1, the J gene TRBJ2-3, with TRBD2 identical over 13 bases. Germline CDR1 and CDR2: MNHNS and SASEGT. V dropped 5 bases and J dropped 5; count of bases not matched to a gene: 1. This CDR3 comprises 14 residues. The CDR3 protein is CASSRLAGGDTQYF. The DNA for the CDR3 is TGTGCCAGCAGTCGACTAGCGGGGGGAGATACGCAGTATTTT.

The CDR3 region is CASSWTGGRTDTQYF. DNA for the CDR3: TGTGCCAGCAGTTGGACGGGGGGGCGGACAGATACGCAGTATTTT. This chain links TRBV6-5 with TRBJ2-3; 8 bases fit TRBD2. The germline V gene has CDR1 MNHEY and CDR2 SVGAGI. The V gene end was trimmed by 4 bases and the J gene end by 3 bases; junction bases not matched to a gene: 6. This CDR3 region has 15 residues.

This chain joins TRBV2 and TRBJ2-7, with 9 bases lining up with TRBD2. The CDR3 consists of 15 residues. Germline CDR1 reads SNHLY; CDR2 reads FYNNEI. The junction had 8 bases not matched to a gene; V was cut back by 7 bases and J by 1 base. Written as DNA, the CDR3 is TGTGCCAGCAACCCGGGACTAGCCCCATCCTACGAGCAGTACGTC. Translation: CASNPGLAPSYEQYV.